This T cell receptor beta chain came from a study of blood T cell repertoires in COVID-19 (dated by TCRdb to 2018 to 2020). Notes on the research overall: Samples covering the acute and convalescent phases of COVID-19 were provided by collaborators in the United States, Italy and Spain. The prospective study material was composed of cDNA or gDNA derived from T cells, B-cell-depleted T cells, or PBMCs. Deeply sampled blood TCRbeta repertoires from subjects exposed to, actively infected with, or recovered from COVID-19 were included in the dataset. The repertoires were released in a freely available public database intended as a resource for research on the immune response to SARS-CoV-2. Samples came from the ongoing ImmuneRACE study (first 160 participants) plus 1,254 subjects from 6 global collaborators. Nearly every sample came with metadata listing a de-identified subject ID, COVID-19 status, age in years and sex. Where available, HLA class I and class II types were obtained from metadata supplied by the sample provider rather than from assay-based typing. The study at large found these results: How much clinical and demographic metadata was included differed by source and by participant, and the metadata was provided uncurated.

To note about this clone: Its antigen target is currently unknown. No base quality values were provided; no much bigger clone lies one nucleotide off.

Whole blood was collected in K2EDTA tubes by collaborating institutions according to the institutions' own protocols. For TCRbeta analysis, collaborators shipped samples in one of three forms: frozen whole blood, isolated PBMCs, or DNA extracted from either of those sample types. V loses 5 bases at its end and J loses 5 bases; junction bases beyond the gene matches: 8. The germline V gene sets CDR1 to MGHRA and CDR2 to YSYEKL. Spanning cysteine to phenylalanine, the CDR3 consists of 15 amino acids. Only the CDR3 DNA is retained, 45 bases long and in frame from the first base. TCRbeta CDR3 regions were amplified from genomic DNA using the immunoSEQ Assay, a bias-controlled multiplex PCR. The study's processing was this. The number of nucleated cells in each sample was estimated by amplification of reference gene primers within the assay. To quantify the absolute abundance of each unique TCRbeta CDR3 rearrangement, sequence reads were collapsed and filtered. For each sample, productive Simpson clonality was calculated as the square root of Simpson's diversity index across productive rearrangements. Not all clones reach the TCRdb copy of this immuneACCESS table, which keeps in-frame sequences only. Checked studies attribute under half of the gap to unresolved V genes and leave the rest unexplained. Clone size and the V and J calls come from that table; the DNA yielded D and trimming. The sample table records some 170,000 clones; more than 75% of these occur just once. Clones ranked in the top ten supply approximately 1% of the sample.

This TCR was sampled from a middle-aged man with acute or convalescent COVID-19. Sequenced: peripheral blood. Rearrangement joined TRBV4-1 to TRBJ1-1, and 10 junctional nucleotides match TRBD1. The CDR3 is CASSEKDRGRTEAFF. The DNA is TGCGCCAGCAGCGAAAAGGACAGGGGGAGGACTGAAGCTTTCTTT.